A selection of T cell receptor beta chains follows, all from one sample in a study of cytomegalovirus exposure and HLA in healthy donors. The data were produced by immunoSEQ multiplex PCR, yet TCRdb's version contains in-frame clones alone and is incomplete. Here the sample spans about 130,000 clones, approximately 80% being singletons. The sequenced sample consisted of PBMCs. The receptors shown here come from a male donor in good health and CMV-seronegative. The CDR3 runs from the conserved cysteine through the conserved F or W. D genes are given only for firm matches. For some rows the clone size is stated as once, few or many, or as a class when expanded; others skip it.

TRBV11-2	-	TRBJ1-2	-	CASSLVNDSFNYGYTF	TGTGCCAGCAGCTTAGTTAACGACAGCTTTAACTATGGCTACACCTTC
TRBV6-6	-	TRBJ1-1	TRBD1	CASIPAGTANTEAFF	TGTGCCAGCATCCCGGCCGGGACAGCTAACACTGAAGCTTTCTTT
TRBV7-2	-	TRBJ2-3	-	CASSLFQSTDTQYF	TGTGCCAGCAGCTTATTTCAATCCACAGATACGCAGTATTTT
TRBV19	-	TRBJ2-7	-	CASSIRDTYYEQYF	TGTGCCAGTAGTATAAGGGACACATACTACGAGCAGTACTTC
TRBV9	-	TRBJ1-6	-	CASSPRVGGQTPLHF	TGTGCCAGCAGCCCGCGAGTAGGAGGACAGACACCCCTCCACTTT
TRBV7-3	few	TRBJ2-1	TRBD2	CASSPIAGGNNEQFF	TGTGCCAGCAGCCCCATAGCGGGAGGGAACAATGAGCAGTTCTTC
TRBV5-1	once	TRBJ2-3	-	CASSSTSFTDTQYF	TGCGCCAGCAGCTCTACTTCCTTCACAGATACGCAGTATTTT
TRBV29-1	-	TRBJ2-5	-	CSVEGTATSVGETQYF	TGCAGCGTGGAGGGGACAGCTACATCGGTAGGGGAGACCCAGTACTTC
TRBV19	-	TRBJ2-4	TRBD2	CASSDGGAGVDIQYF	TGTGCCAGTAGTGACGGGGGGGCTGGGGTTGACATTCAGTACTTC
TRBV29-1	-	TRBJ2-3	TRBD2	CSVEAPGTTTDTQYF	TGCAGCGTTGAAGCCCCAGGGACTACTACAGATACGCAGTATTTT
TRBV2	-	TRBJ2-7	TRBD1	CASTRDSHYEQYF	TGTGCCAGCACCCGGGACAGCCATTACGAGCAGTACTTC
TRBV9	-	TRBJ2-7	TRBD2	CASSVGTSGVYEQYF	TGTGCCAGCAGCGTAGGGACTAGCGGGGTTTACGAGCAGTACTTC
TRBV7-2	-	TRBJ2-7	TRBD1	CASSEAGTGFYEQYF	TGTGCCAGCAGCGAAGCCGGGACAGGGTTCTACGAGCAGTACTTC
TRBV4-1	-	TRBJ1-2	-	CASSQVGGRYYGYTF	TGCGCCAGCAGCCAAGTGGGGGGACGGTACTATGGCTACACCTTC
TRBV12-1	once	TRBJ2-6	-	CASPRGDRVFGANVLTF	TGTGCCAGCCCCCGGGGGGACAGGGTCTTTGGGGCCAACGTCCTGACTTTC
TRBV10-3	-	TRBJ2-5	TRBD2	CAISGSGSRQETQYF	TGTGCCATCAGTGGTAGCGGGAGTCGCCAAGAGACCCAGTACTTC
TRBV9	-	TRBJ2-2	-	CASSVRRAGELFF	TGTGCCAGCAGCGTACGTCGCGCCGGGGAGCTGTTTTTT
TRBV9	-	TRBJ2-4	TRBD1	CASSVDGQGKNIQYF	TGTGCCAGCAGCGTGGATGGACAGGGCAAAAACATTCAGTACTTC
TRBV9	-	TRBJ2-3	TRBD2	CASSDPWTSGGARDTQYF	TGTGCCAGCAGCGACCCTTGGACTAGCGGGGGGGCCAGGGATACGCAGTATTTT
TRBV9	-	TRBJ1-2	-	CASSEDHTGFYYGYTF	TGTGCCAGCAGCGAGGATCATACAGGGTTTTACTATGGCTACACCTTC
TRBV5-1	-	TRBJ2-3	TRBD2	CASSPGLAGPTDTQYF	TGCGCCAGCAGCCCGGGACTAGCGGGGCCCACAGATACGCAGTATTTT
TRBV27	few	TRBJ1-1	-	CASRPVGAAEAFF	TGTGCCAGCAGGCCCGTAGGGGCGGCTGAAGCTTTCTTT